This T cell receptor beta chain emerged from a study of shared clonotypes between healthy human individuals. Whole-study context: Participating donors consisted of a couple of women and a few men aged 18 to 49. The study, taken as a whole, reports: The study found lower generation probabilities in non-shared clonotypes than in those shared by all four donors.

Each sample came from a Caucasian adult donor living in Nashville, Tennessee. Both subsets, CD45RA+ naive and CD45RA-negative memory, were split from the CD4+ cells. Repertoires were generated with immunoSEQ multiplex PCR, while TCRdb's copy carries only in-frame clones and drops some. The table includes about 2.4 million clones, approximately 90% detected once. The length of the CDR3 is 14 residues. Trimming pared 0 bases from V and 2 bases from J, leaving 6 bases between. Germline CDR1 is SGHTS and CDR2 is YDEGEE. Details on this clone: Its target is not known.

This clonotype originated in a man aged 18 to 29 in good health. V and J are TRBV5-8 and TRBJ1-3; unclear D gene. Input material: naive CD4+ T cells sorted from blood. The subset was: CD45RA+ positively selected. The CDR3 DNA reads as TGTGCCAGCAGCTTGGATACTCCTGGAAACACCATATATTTT. Its translation: CASSLDTPGNTIYF.